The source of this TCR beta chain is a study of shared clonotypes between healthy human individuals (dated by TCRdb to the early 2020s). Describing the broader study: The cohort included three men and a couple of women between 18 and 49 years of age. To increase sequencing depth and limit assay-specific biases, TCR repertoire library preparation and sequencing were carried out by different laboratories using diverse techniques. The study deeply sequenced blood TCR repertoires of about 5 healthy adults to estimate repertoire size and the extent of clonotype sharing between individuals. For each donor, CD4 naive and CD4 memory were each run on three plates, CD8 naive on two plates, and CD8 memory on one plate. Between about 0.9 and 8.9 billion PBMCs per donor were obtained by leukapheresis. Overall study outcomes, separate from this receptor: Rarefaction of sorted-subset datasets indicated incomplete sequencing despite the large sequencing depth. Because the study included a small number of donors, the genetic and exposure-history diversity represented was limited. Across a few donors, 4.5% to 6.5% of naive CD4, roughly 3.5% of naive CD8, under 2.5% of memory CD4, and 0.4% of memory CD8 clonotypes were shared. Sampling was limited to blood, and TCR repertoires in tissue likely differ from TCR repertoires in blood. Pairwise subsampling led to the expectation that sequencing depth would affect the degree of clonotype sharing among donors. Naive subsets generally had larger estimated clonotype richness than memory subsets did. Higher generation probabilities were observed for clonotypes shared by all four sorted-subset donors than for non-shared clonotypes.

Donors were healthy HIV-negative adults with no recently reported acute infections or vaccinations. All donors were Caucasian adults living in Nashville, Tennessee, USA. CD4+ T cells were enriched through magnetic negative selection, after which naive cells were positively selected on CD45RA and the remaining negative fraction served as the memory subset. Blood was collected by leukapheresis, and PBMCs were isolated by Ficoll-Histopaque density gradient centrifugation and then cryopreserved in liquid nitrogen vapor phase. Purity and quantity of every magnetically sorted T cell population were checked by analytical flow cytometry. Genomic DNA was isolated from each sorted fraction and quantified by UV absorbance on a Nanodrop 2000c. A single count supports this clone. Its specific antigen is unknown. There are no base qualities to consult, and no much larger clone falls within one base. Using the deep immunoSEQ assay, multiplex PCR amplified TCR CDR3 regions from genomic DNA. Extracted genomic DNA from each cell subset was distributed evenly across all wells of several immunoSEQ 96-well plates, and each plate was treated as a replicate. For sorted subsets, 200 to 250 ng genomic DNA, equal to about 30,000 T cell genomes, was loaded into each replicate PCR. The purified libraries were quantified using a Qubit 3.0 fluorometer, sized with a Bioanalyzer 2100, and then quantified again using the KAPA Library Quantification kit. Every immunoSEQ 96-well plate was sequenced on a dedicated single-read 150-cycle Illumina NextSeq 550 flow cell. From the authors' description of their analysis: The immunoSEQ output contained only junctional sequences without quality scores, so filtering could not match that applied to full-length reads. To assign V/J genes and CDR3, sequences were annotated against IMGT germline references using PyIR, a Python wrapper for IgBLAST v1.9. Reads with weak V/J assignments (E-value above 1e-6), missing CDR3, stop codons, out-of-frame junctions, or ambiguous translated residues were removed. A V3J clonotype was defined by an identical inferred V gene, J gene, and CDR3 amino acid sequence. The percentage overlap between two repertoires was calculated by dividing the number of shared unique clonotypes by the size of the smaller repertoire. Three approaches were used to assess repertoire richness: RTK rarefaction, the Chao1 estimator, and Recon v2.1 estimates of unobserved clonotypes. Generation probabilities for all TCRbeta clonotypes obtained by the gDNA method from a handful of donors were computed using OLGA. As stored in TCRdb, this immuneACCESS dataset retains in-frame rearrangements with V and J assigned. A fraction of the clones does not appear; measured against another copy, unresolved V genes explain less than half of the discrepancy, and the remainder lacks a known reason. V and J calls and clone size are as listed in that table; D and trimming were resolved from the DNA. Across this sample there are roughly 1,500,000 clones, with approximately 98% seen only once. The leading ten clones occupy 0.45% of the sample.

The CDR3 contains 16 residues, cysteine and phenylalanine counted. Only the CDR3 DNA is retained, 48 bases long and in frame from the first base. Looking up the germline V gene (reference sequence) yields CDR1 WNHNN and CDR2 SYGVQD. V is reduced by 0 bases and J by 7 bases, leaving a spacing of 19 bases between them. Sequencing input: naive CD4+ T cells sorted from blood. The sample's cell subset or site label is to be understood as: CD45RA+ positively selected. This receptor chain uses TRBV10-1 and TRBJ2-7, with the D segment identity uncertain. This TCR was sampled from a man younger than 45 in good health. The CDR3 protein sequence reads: CASSESRGTYMREQYF. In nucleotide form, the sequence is TGCGCCAGCAGTGAGTCAAGAGGAACCTATATGAGAGAGCAGTACTTC.